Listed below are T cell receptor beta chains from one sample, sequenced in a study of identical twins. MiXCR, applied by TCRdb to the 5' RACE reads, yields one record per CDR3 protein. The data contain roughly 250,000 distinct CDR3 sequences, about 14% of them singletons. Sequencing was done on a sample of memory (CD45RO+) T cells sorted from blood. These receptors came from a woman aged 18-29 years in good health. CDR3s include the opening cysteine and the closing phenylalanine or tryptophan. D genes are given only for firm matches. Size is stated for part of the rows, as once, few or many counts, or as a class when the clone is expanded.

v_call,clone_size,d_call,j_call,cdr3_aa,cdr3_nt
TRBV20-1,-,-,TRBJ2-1,CSARDQEGRRFF,TGCAGTGCTAGAGATCAGGAGGGGAGGAGGTTCTTC
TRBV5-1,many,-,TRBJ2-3,CASSFLGGTDTQYF,TGCGCCAGCAGCTTTCTAGGGGGGACAGATACGCAGTATTTT
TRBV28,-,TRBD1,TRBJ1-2,CASSFGQGPRYTF,TGTGCCAGCAGTTTTGGACAGGGGCCTCGCTACACCTTC
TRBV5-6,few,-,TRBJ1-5,CASSLWGLSNQPQHF,TGTGCCAGCAGCTTGTGGGGACTTAGCAATCAGCCCCAGCATTTT
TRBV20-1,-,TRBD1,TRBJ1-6,CSVTTGTGGKPLHF,TGCAGTGTTACCACCGGGACAGGGGGAAAACCCCTCCACTTT
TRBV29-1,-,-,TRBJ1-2,CSVGERYGYTF,TGCAGCGTTGGGGAACGCTATGGCTACACCTTC
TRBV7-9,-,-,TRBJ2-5,CASRTGKQETQYF,TGTGCCAGCAGGACGGGGAAACAAGAGACCCAGTACTTC
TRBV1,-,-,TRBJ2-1,CTSTRKNSNEQFF,TGCACCAGCACCCGAAAAAATTCCAATGAGCAGTTCTTC
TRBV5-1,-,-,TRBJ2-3,CASSLAQATDTQYF,TGCGCCAGCAGCTTAGCCCAGGCCACAGATACGCAGTATTTT
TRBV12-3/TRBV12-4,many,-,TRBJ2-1,CASSLGDDNEQFF,TGTGCCAGCAGCCTAGGGGACGACAATGAGCAGTTCTTC
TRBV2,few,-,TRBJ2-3,CASSENHRPTDTQYF,TGTGCCAGCAGTGAAAATCACAGGCCCACAGATACGCAGTATTTT
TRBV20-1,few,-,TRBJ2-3,CSVSRTKSTDTQYF,TGCAGTGTGTCGCGGACAAAAAGCACAGATACGCAGTATTTT
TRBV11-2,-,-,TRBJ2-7,CASTQNAGTAYEQYF,TGTGCCAGCACCCAAAATGCAGGGACCGCCTACGAGCAGTACTTC
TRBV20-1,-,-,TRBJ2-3,CSARRDPASTDTQYF,TGCAGTGCTAGACGGGACCCAGCTAGCACAGATACGCAGTATTTT
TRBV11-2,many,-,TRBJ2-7,CASSSRGSGYEQYF,TGTGCCAGCAGCTCGAGGGGGTCGGGGTACGAGCAGTACTTC
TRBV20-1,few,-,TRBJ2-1,CSARRGGTDNEQFF,TGCAGTGCTAGAAGGGGGGGGACCGACAATGAGCAGTTCTTC
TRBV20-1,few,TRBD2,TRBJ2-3,CSASASGTFDWGDTQYF,TGCAGTGCTAGCGCTAGCGGGACTTTTGACTGGGGAGATACGCAGTATTTT
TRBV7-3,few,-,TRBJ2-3,CASSLRGRDTQYF,TGTGCCAGCAGCTTAAGGGGAAGAGATACGCAGTATTTT
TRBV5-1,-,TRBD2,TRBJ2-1,CASSLSGRGDLNEQFF,TGCGCCAGCAGCTTGTCCGGGCGGGGGGATTTGAATGAGCAGTTCTTC